Following are 2 T cell receptor beta chains from one sample sequenced in a study of technical replicates of blood from a handful of donors. Profiled with immunoSEQ multiplex PCR; TCRdb holds only in-frame clones, not every one. The table lists about 57,000 clones, around 95% of them singletons, with roughly 4% in the top ten. Material for sequencing was PBMCs. The receptors stem from a human donor in good health. Some clones in this sample may be carry-over from other donors' samples.

This rearrangement joins TRBV5-8 to TRBJ2-7; maybe TRBD2 (5 bases). This CDR3 has 12 amino acids. CDR1 SGHTS and CDR2 YDEGEE come from the germline V gene. The germline V and J ends were trimmed by 1 base and 5 bases, with 7 bases remaining between them. The CDR3 loop is CASSLWRDEQYF. DNA for the CDR3: TGTGCCAGCAGCTTGTGGCGGGACGAGCAGTACTTC.

CDR3 in amino acids: CASSRTAMTRIKNTEAFF. As DNA, the CDR3 is TGTGCCAGCAGCCGGACAGCGATGACGCGAATTAAGAACACTGAAGCTTTCTTT. V is TRBV5-6 and J is TRBJ1-1, with D maybe TRBD1 (6 bases). Germline CDR1 and CDR2: SGHDT and YYEEEE. Trimming left V 4 bases short and J 1 base short, with 23 bases between. The CDR3 spans 18 residues.